What follows are 5 T cell receptor beta chains derived from one specimen sequenced in a study of regulatory T cells in long-lasting Graves disease. Building the TCR beta libraries relied on iRepertoire HTBI primers, and CDR3 regions underwent Arm-PCR. TCRdb reprocessed the multiplex PCR reads via MiXCR and lists one record per CDR3 protein. The sample lists approximately 440,000 distinct CDR3 sequences; around 22% were seen once. The time point: persistent/refractory GD, antithyroid drugs over 5 years with positive TRAb. The TCR library was made from RNA that had been extracted from PBMCs in TRIzol. Sequenced here: peripheral blood mononuclear cells (PBMCs), sampled when the disease was refractory, from a patient treated with antithyroid drugs. These receptors were obtained from a female donor with Graves disease.

This clonotype was observed a handful of times. J is TRBJ1-2 and V is TRBV15, with D unclear. CDR1 is LNHNV, CDR2 YYDKDF, per germline (reference sequence). Trimming took 5 bases from V and 6 from J, leaving 10 bases between them. The CDR3 covers 12 residues. The CDR3 loop is CATSGRVHGYTF. CDR3 coding DNA: TGTGCCACCAGCGGCAGAGTACATGGCTACACCTTC.

This clonotype occurred many times. The chain recombines TRBV6-5 with TRBJ2-5; D is possibly TRBD2 (5 bases). Germline CDR1 reads MNHEY; CDR2 reads SVGAGI. The CDR3 has 15 residues. V lost 2 bases and J lost 7, with 17 bases in between. CDR3 amino acids: CASSYPDSSSRTQYF. The CDR3 nucleotides read TGTGCCAGCAGTTACCCGGACTCCTCCAGTCGGACCCAGTACTTC.

This clonotype has just a few counts. This sequence joins TRBV28 and TRBJ1-3; D unresolved. CDR1 and CDR2 (germline): MDHEN, SYDVKM. V lost 5 bases and J lost 3, with 14 bases in between. This CDR3 region has 15 residues. CDR3 nucleotide sequence: TGTGCCAGCAGTGAAGAGGACGGGTTTGGAAACACCATATATTTT. Protein sequence: CASSEEDGFGNTIYF.

Of note for this clonotype: A much larger clone lies a single base off, so this may be a read error. The chain has TRBV2 and TRBJ1-2; possible D gene TRBD1, 5 bases. The germline CDR1 and CDR2 sequences are SNHLY and FYNNEI. This CDR3 is built from 13 residues. The CDR3 region has the DNA TGTGCCAGCAGTTTAGACAGTCGTTATGGCTACAACTTC. It yields the protein CASSLDSRYGYNF. Variable domain in full (rest from reference TRBV2 and TRBJ1-2): EPEVTQTPSHQVTQMGQEVILRCVPISNHLYFYWYRQILGQKVEFLVSFYNNEISEKSEIFDDQFSVERPDGSNFTLKIRSTKLEDSAMYFCASSLDSRYGYNFGSGTRLTVV.

This clonotype turned up a few times. The rearrangement uses TRBV9 and TRBJ1-2; D is perhaps TRBD1 (6 bases). From germline, CDR1 is SGDLS and CDR2 YYNGEE. The CDR3 spans 14 residues. With 0 bases removed from V and 6 bases from J, the gap between germline ends came to 12 bases. The CDR3 DNA follows: TGTGCCAGCAGCGTAGACAGGGCGAGGAATGGCTACACCTTC. Amino acid sequence: CASSVDRARNGYTF.